The present T cell receptor (beta chain) was sequenced within a study of T cells after yellow fever vaccination. General study findings and limits: Re-detected after boosting: most primary clones, more than 95% of CD4 and 88% of CD8. Clonotype sharing between CD4 and CD8 compartments was small. Contamination by abundant bulk-population clonotypes could be present in FACS-sorted repertoires.

Synthesis of TCR cDNA relied on 5'RACE template switching, which attached a universal primer site and UMIs. TCRdb re-analysed the 5' RACE reads in MiXCR, keeping a single row per CDR3 protein. Of 620,000 or so distinct CDR3 sequences detected, about a sixth appear once; the ten largest clones hold 17%. The J segment lost 6 bases and the V segment lost 1 base, leaving 8 bases of the junction unmatched. Germline CDR1 is LGHNA and CDR2 is YSLEER. This CDR3 spans 16 amino acids. As regards this clonotype: Its specificity is not known.

This chain joins TRBV4-3 and TRBJ2-1; TRBD2 agrees at 8 bases. This sequence was found in a man in his late teens or twenties who received the YFV17D yellow fever vaccine. Source: PBMCs, taken 5 days after the first yellow fever vaccination. The CDR3 sequence: CASSQAGLGWANEQFF. CDR3 sequence (DNA): TGCGCCAGCAGCCAAGCGGGACTAGGCTGGGCCAATGAGCAGTTCTTC.